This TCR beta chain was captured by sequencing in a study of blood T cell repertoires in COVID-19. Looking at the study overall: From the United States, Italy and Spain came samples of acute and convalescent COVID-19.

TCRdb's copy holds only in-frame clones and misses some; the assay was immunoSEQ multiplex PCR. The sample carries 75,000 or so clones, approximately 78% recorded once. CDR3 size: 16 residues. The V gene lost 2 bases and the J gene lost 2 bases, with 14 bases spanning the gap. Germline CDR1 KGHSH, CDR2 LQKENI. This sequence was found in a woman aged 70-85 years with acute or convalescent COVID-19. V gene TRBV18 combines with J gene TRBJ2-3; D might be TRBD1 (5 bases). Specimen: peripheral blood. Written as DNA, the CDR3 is TGTGCCAGCTCACCATCGCGACAGACGCTCACAGATACGCAGTATTTT. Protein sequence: CASSPSRQTLTDTQYF.